Below, 25 T cell receptor beta chains from the same sample are listed, as sequenced in a study of T-cell memory formation after mild COVID-19. One entry per CDR3 protein results from TCRdb running MiXCR on the 5' RACE reads. The repertoire includes under 300,000 distinct CDR3 sequences, about 20% of them detected once, and more than 20% sits in the top ten. Material for sequencing was PBMCs or a T cell subset sorted from them (not recorded which). All receptors come from a man younger than 35 who had mild COVID-19 (a few samples of this study predate the infection). Cell type and time point are not known.

J is TRBJ2-2 and V is TRBV4-1; D possibly corresponds to TRBD1 (5 bases). Trimming stripped 3 bases from V and 4 bases from J, with 21 bases between. This CDR3 comprises 18 residues. Germline V gene lookup returns CDR1 MGHRA and CDR2 YSYEKL. The CDR3 bases are TGCGCCAGCAGCCAGCGCGCCGTACGCCAGGGTCCCACCGGGGAGCTGTTTTTT. Amino acids: CASSQRAVRQGPTGELFF.

This clonotype was seen a single time. The CDR3 spells CASSSFNEQYF. The CDR3 DNA reads as TGTGCCAGCAGTTCTTTCAACGAGCAGTACTTC. The J gene is TRBJ2-7, the V gene TRBV27; D unresolved. This CDR3 has 11 residues. Trimming pared 4 bases from V and 5 bases from J, leaving 6 bases between. The germline gives CDR1 MNHEY, CDR2 SMNVEV (reference sequence).

The V gene is TRBV19, the J gene TRBJ2-3; a possible D gene is TRBD2 (6 bases). Germline-derived CDR1 and CDR2 are LNHDA and SQIVND (reference sequence). The CDR3 is 14 residues long. Trimming left V 7 bases short and J 4 bases short, with 15 bases between. For the CDR3, the DNA is TGTGCCAGTAATGACGCGGGGATTCCAGATACGCAGTATTTT. This translates into CASNDAGIPDTQYF.

The table lists this clonotype with a few counts. The rearrangement uses TRBV19 and TRBJ1-5; D not resolved. The V gene lost 5 bases and the J gene lost 0 bases, with 8 bases spanning the gap. This CDR3 comprises 14 residues. CDR1 and CDR2 from the germline V gene are LNHDA and SQIVND (reference sequence). The CDR3 bases are TGTGCCAGTAGTGGAAAACATAGCAATCAGCCCCAGCATTTT. Translating it yields CASSGKHSNQPQHF.

The gene calls are TRBV4-1 and TRBJ1-2, with D possibly TRBD1 on 5 matching bases. CDR1 and CDR2 from the germline V gene are MGHRA and YSYEKL. V dropped 0 bases and J dropped 6 bases, with 8 bases sitting between them. This CDR3 contains 13 residues. The CDR3 DNA reads as TGCGCCAGCAGCCAAGAGAAGGGGAATGGCTACACCTTC. This sequence encodes CASSQEKGNGYTF.

This clonotype has just a few counts. The chain couples TRBV12-3 or TRBV12-4 to TRBJ2-7; 12 bases map to TRBD1. V trimming: 6 bases; J trimming: 12 bases; junction bases outside the gene matches: 12. CDR3 size: 14 residues. CDR3 loop: CASSPTGTGGSGYF. The CDR3 DNA is TGTGCCAGCAGCCCGACCGGGACAGGGGGCTCCGGGTACTTC.

The rearrangement joins TRBV7-6 to TRBJ2-3, with TRBD1 matching 8 bases. After removal of 5 bases from V and 2 bases from J, the junction contained 6 bases not matched to a gene. Per the germline V gene, CDR1 is SGHVS and CDR2 is FNYEAQ. There are 15 residues in the CDR3. In DNA form, the CDR3 reads TGTGCCAGCAGCCCTACGGACAGGGTCACAGATACGCAGTATTTT. Protein: CASSPTDRVTDTQYF. Full variable domain (outside the CDR3, taken from reference TRBV7-6 and TRBJ2-3): GAGVSQSPRYKVTKRGQDVALRCDPISGHVSLYWYRQALGQGPEFLTYFNYEAQQDKSGLPNDRFSAERPEGSISTLTIQRTEQRDSAMYRCASSPTDRVTDTQYFGPGTRLTVL.

This sequence joins TRBV20-1 and TRBJ2-5; 10 positions agree with TRBD2. Germline CDR1 and CDR2: DFQATT and SNEGSKA (reference sequence). J was trimmed by 7 bases and V by 6 bases; bases with no gene match: 11. The CDR3 contains 14 residues. Here the CDR3 reads CSAPPLAGERTQYF. The CDR3 DNA follows: TGCAGTGCCCCTCCCCTAGCGGGGGAGCGGACCCAGTACTTC.

This clonotype was seen a handful of times. The chain uses TRBV12-3 or TRBV12-4 and TRBJ2-4, with TRBD1 matching 9 bases. V was pared by 5 bases and J by 7 bases, with 9 bases of the junction left unmatched. This CDR3 has 15 amino acids. This chain's CDR3 is CASSTTGDRENIQYF. The DNA for the CDR3 is TGTGCCAGCAGTACAACCGGGGACAGGGAGAACATTCAGTACTTC.

V gene TRBV9 combines with J gene TRBJ2-5; 7 nucleotides match TRBD2. Germline lookup yields CDR1 SGDLS and CDR2 YYNGEE. This CDR3 has 15 amino acids. V was clipped by 0 bases and J by 1 base; unmatched bases: 3. CDR3 protein: CASSVGSGGQETQYF. In nucleotides, the CDR3 is TGTGCCAGCAGCGTAGGATCGGGGGGCCAAGAGACCCAGTACTTC.

The CDR3 nucleotides are TGTGCCAGCAGCGTCGGACAGGGGGGCGAAAAACTGTTTTTT. The encoded protein is CASSVGQGGEKLFF. V gene TRBV7-9 combines with J gene TRBJ1-4, with 10 bases identical to TRBD1. Looked up from germline, CDR1 is SEHNR and CDR2 is FQNEAQ (reference sequence). J gave up 8 bases and V 5 bases, and 5 bases lay outside the gene matches. The CDR3 is 14 residues long.

This sequence joins TRBV19 and TRBJ1-6; 8 bases line up with TRBD1. CDR3 length: 14 residues. Germline-derived CDR1 and CDR2 are LNHDA and SQIVND (reference sequence). V shed 6 bases and J 8 bases; nucleotides not matched to a gene: 6. The CDR3 spells CASSTGQGDSPLHF. The CDR3 DNA reads TGTGCCAGTAGCACTGGACAGGGAGATTCACCCCTCCACTTT.

This clonotype was recorded many times. The chain joins TRBV6-5 to TRBJ2-4, with D tentatively TRBD2 (8 bases). Trimming removed 5 bases from V and 0 bases from J, with 14 bases in between. This CDR3 region has 16 residues. Germline V gene sequence: CDR1 MNHEY, CDR2 SVGAGI. In nucleotides, the CDR3 is TGTGCCAGCAGTCTCGGGGGGGACAGAGCCAAAAACATTCAGTACTTC. Encoded protein: CASSLGGDRAKNIQYF.

The rearrangement joins TRBV9 to TRBJ2-7; D is undetermined. The CDR3 spans 13 residues. V was clipped by 4 bases and J by 6 bases, with 14 bases between them. Germline CDR1 SGDLS, CDR2 YYNGEE. Here the CDR3 DNA reads TGTGCCAGCAGCCCCTCGCCAGGCGTCGAGCAGTACTTC. Protein product: CASSPSPGVEQYF.

In regard to this clonotype: At one boundary the junction diverges from the germline segment, which might be a read error. The chain employs TRBV7-9 and TRBJ2-5; D gene unclear. Germline CDR1 SEHNR, CDR2 FQNEAQ (reference sequence). The CDR3 is 10 amino acids. The CDR3 nucleotides are TGTGCCAGCCACCAGGAGACCCAGTACTTC. This sequence encodes CASHQETQYF.

The sample holds a few counts of this clonotype. The J gene is TRBJ1-1, the V gene TRBV5-1, with D possibly TRBD1 on 6 matching bases. This CDR3 has 13 residues. The V end lost 3 bases, the J end lost 4 bases, and 10 bases lay between the germline ends. Germline loops: CDR1 SGHRS, CDR2 YFSETQ. The DNA of the CDR3 is TGCGCCAGCAGCTACGGACAGTCCACTGAAGCTTTCTTT. This sequence encodes CASSYGQSTEAFF.

This clonotype was counted only a few times. The chain employs TRBV11-2 and TRBJ2-1; D not certain. CDR1 is SGHAT and CDR2 is FQNNGV in the germline V gene. The CDR3 runs 12 residues. Trimming shortened V by 2 bases and J by 6 bases, and 5 bases separated the two germline ends. The CDR3: CASSLSPNEQFF. The CDR3 DNA reads as TGTGCCAGCAGCTTAAGCCCCAATGAGCAGTTCTTC.

This sequence joins TRBV15 and TRBJ1-2, with D unresolved. Looked up from germline, CDR1 is LNHNV and CDR2 is YYDKDF (reference sequence). The V gene lost 5 bases and the J gene lost 3 bases, with 10 bases spanning the gap. CDR3 length: 13 amino acids. This CDR3 reads CATSSRLYYGYTF. In nucleotides, the CDR3 is TGTGCCACCAGCTCCCGACTCTACTATGGCTACACCTTC.

This clonotype has more than one count but fewer than ten. V is TRBV6-6 and J is TRBJ2-3; 9 nucleotides match TRBD2. This CDR3 has 15 amino acids. Germline V CDR1 and CDR2: MNHNY, SVGAGI (reference sequence). Trimming removed 6 bases from V and 5 bases from J; junction bases left unmatched: 9. CDR3 residues: CASSKPVAGVDTQYF. The CDR3 bases are TGTGCCAGCAGCAAGCCAGTAGCGGGGGTAGATACGCAGTATTTT.

This clonotype appeared a few times. The chain employs TRBV6-5 and TRBJ1-2, with TRBD1 as a possible D gene (6 bases). V was trimmed by 0 bases and J by 4 bases, leaving 12 bases between them. This CDR3 is 15 amino acids long. Germline V lookup: CDR1 MNHEY, CDR2 SVGAGI. CDR3 DNA sequence: TGTGCCAGCAGTTACTCATCCGGGGGCGGCTATGGCTACACCTTC. Translating gives CASSYSSGGGYGYTF.

The gene calls are TRBV4-1 and TRBJ1-1, with unresolved D. With 0 bases removed from V and 11 bases from J, the gap between germline ends came to 10 bases. Per germline, CDR1 MGHRA and CDR2 YSYEKL. CDR3 length: 12 residues. In DNA form, the CDR3 reads TGCGCCAGCAGCCAAGATGGGAATGGGGCTTTCTTT. Residues: CASSQDGNGAFF.

This clonotype was picked up a small number of times. The gene calls are TRBV4-1 and TRBJ2-3; D tentatively fits TRBD1 or TRBD2 (5 bases each). Germline CDR1 is MGHRA and CDR2 is YSYEKL. V was shortened by 1 base and J by 11 bases, with 22 bases between the two germline ends. This CDR3 spans 16 amino acids. CDR3 protein: CASSQAERSLGDEQYF. The CDR3 DNA reads as TGCGCCAGCAGCCAAGCCGAGCGTAGCTTGGGGGATGAGCAGTATTTT.

This clonotype has just a few counts. The chain has TRBV7-7 and TRBJ2-7; D could derive from TRBD1 or TRBD2 (5 bases each). V shed 1 base and J shed 2 bases, with 12 bases lying between them. The CDR3 is 15 residues long. The germline V gene has CDR1 SSHAT and CDR2 FNYEAQ (reference sequence). CDR3: CASSLDRGETYEQYF. The CDR3 DNA sequence: TGTGCCAGCAGCTTAGACAGAGGGGAGACCTACGAGCAGTACTTC. Supplemented by reference TRBV7-7 and TRBJ2-7, the full variable domain reads GAGVSQSPRYKVTKRGQDVTLRCDPISSHATLYWYQQALGQGPEFLTYFNYEAQPDKSGLPSDRFSAERPEGSISTLTIQRTEQRDSAMYRCASSLDRGETYEQYFGPGTRLTVT.

In its sample, this clonotype was seen a few times. V usage is TRBV29-1 and J usage is TRBJ1-2, with TRBD1 matching 12 bases. This CDR3 has 13 residues. Per the germline V gene, CDR1 is SQVTM and CDR2 is ANQGSEA. For the CDR3, the DNA is TGCACCGCCCAGGGACAGGGGGCTAGTGGCTACACCTTC. This translates into CTAQGQGASGYTF.

This chain connects TRBV4-1 to TRBJ1-2, with a possible D match to TRBD1 (5 bases). Germline-derived CDR1 and CDR2 are MGHRA and YSYEKL. This CDR3 has 15 amino acids. Trimming removed 0 bases from V and 1 base from J, with 9 bases in between. The CDR3 nucleotides are TGCGCCAGCAGCCAAGAGGGCAGGGTTAACTATGGCTACACCTTC. Translation gives CASSQEGRVNYGYTF.